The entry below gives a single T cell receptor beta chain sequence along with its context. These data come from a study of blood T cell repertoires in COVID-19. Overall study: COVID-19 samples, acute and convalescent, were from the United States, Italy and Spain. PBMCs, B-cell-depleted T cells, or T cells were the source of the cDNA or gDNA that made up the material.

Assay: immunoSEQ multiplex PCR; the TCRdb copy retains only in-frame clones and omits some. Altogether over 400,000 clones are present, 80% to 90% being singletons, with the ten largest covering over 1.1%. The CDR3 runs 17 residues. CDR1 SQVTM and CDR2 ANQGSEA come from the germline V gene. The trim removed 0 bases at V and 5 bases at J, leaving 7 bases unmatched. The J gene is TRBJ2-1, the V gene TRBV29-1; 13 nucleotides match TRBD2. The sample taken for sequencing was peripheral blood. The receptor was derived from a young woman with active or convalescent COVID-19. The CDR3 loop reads CSVEDGSTSGRNNEQFF. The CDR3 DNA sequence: TGCAGCGTTGAAGATGGTTCGACTAGCGGGAGGAACAATGAGCAGTTCTTC.